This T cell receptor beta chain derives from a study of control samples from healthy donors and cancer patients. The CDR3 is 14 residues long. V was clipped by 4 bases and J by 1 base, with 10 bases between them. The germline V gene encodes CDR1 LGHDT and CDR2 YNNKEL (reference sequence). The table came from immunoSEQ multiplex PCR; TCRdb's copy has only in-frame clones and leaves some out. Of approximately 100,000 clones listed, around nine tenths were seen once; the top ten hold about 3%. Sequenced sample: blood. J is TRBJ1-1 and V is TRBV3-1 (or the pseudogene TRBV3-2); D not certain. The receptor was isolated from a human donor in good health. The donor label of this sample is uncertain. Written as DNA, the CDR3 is TGTGCCAGCAGCCCGCGGGGAACGAACACTGAAGCTTTCTTT. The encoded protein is CASSPRGTNTEAFF.